In its sample, the clone carrying this T cell receptor beta chain was seen many times. The CDR3 sequence is 13 residues long. V lost 6 bases and J lost 10, with 18 bases in between. The sample originates from a study of identical twins. TCRdb fed the 5' RACE reads into MiXCR, producing one record per CDR3 protein. The sample lists roughly 690,000 distinct CDR3 sequences, roughly 6.2% occurring once. Sequencing input: naive T cells sorted from blood. The chain couples TRBV12-3 or TRBV12-4 to TRBJ1-1; D not certain. The TCR sequence derives from a man younger than 30 in good health. The CDR3 spells CASSTVDPSGAFF. DNA for the CDR3: TGTGCCAGCAGCACCGTTGACCCCAGTGGAGCTTTCTTT.